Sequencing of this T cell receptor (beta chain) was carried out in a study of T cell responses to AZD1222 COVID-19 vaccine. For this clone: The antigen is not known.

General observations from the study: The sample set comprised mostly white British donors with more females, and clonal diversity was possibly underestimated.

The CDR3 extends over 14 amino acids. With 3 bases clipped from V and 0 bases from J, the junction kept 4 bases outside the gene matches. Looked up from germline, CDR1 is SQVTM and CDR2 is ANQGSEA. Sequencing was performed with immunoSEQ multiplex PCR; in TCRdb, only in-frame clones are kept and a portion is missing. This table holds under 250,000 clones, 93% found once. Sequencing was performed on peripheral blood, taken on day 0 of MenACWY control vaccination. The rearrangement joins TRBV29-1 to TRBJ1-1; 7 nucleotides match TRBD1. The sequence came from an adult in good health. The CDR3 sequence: CSVEGTAMNTEAFF. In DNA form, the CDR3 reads TGCAGCGTTGAGGGGACAGCCATGAACACTGAAGCTTTCTTT.